This T cell receptor (beta chain) was retrieved from a study of blood T cells in healthy people across ages. The people who gave samples were healthy Caucasians from Russia, aged roughly 6 to 90. A sample-barcoded 5' primer and a J-beta primer mix were used in a second PCR of roughly 6 to 11 cycles. From the 5' RACE reads, TCRdb called clonotypes with MiXCR, one entry per CDR3 protein. The data contain 550,000 to 800,000 distinct CDR3 sequences, roughly 20% of them singletons. Germline CDR1 SGDLS, CDR2 YYNGEE. Trimming stripped 4 bases from V and 7 bases from J, with 14 bases between. The CDR3 has 13 residues. This clonotype was picked up a small number of times.

The genes are TRBV9 and TRBJ1-2; D gene ambiguous. The sequencing sample was made of blood. This receptor was identified in an older man in good health. The CDR3 region has the DNA TGTGCCAGCAGCCAGGAATCAATCGGTGGCTACACCTTC. This codes for CASSQESIGGYTF. Full variable domain (outside the CDR3, taken from reference TRBV9 and TRBJ1-2): DSGVTQTPKHLITATGQRVTLRCSPRSGDLSVYWYQQSLDQGLQFLIQYYNGEERAKGNILERFSAQQFPDLHSELNLSSLELGDSALYFCASSQESIGGYTFGSGTRLTVV.